A single T cell receptor (beta chain) is shown here with its context. The antigen is unknown. This may arise from a read error, as a much more abundant clone is one base away. The sample belongs to a study of T cells in Graves' hyperthyroidism and ophthalmopathy. Study-wide points: Ophthalmopathy was predicted by the model a median of roughly 6.6 months ahead of onset. From stable hyperthyroidism, ophthalmopathy was set apart by a 13 V-J model.

Trimming shortened V by 2 bases and J by 8 bases, and 15 bases separated the two germline ends. This CDR3 has 15 amino acids. Per the germline V gene, CDR1 is SGHTA and CDR2 is FQGTGA. RNA transcripts were the template for amplifying TCR beta CDR3 regions. Initially, a first-round RT-PCR of the TCR CDR3 employed the HTBI primer set. TCRdb reprocessed the multiplex PCR reads via MiXCR and lists one record per CDR3 protein. The sample has around 400,000 distinct CDR3 sequences, around a sixth seen once. The gene calls are TRBV7-3 and TRBJ1-4, with D possibly TRBD1 on 5 matching bases. Sequencing was carried out using blood. The source of this sequence is a woman between 18 and 30 years old with Graves' hyperthyroidism that later progressed to Graves' ophthalmopathy. The chain's CDR3 is CASSLHRGVGEKLFF. CDR3 bases: TGTGCCAGCAGCTTACACCGGGGGGTCGGAGAAAAACTGTTTTTT. The whole variable domain, filled in from reference TRBV7-3 and TRBJ1-4, reads GAGVSQTPSNKVTEKGKYVELRCDPISGHTALYWYRQSLGQGPEFLIYFQGTGAADDSGLPNDRFFAVRPEGSVSTLKIQRTERGDSAVYLCASSLHRGVGEKLFFGSGTQLSVL.